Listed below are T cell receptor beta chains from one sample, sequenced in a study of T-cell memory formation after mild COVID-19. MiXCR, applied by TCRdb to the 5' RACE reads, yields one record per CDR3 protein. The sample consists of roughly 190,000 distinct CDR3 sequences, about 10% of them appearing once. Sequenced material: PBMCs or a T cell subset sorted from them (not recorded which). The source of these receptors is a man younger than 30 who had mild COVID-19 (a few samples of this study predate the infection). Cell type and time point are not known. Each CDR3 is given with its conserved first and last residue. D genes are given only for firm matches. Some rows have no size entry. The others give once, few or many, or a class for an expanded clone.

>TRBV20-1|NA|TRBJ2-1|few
CSARSPGLNEQFF
TGCAGTGCTAGGAGTCCGGGATTGAATGAGCAGTTCTTC
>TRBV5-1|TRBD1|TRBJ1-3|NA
CASSVGGPGNTIYF
TGCGCCAGCAGCGTAGGGGGCCCGGGAAACACCATATATTTT
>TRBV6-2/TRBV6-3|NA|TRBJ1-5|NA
CASSYSTGGEQPQHF
TGTGCCAGCAGTTACTCGACTGGGGGCGAGCAGCCCCAGCATTTT
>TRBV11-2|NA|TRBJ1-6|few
CASSFSGANSPLHF
TGTGCCAGCAGCTTTTCAGGGGCCAATTCACCCCTCCACTTT
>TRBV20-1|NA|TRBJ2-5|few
CSASQPGTKETQYF
TGCAGTGCTAGCCAGCCCGGGACCAAAGAGACCCAGTACTTC
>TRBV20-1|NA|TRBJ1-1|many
CSARAGSWNTEAFF
TGCAGTGCTAGGGCAGGGTCTTGGAACACTGAAGCTTTCTTT
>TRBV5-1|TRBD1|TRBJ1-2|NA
CASSQGQGAYGYTF
TGCGCCAGCAGCCAAGGACAGGGGGCCTATGGCTACACCTTC
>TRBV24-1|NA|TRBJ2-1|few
CATSVGASDEQFF
TGTGCCACCAGTGTGGGGGCGAGCGATGAGCAGTTCTTC
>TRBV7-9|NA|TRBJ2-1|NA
CASSLVRSAYNEQFF
TGTGCCAGCAGCTTAGTGCGGTCGGCCTACAATGAGCAGTTCTTC
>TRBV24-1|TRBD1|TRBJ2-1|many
CATSDTGTGSYNEQFF
TGTGCCACCAGTGACACCGGGACAGGCTCCTACAATGAGCAGTTCTTC
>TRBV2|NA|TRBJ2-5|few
CASSERVRGSETQYF
TGTGCCAGCAGTGAAAGGGTCAGGGGTAGTGAGACCCAGTACTTC
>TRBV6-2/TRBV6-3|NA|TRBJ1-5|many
CASSYVGDQPQHF
TGTGCCAGCAGTTACGTGGGGGATCAGCCCCAGCATTTT
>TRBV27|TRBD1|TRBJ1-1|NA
CASSLSGTGKAFF
TGTGCCAGCAGTTTATCAGGGACAGGGAAAGCTTTCTTT
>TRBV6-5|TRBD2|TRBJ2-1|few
CASLPGLAVDEQFF
TGTGCCAGCCTTCCGGGACTAGCAGTCGATGAGCAGTTCTTC
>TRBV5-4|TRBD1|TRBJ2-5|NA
CASSSRTGESQETQYF
TGTGCCAGCAGCTCACGGACAGGGGAATCCCAAGAGACCCAGTACTTC
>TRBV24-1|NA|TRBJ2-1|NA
CATSDSRGRDNEQFF
TGTGCCACCAGTGATTCTCGGGGCAGGGACAATGAGCAGTTCTTC
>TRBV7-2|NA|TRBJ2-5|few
CASSLAAGQQTQYF
TGTGCCAGCAGCTTAGCGGCGGGGCAACAGACCCAGTACTTC
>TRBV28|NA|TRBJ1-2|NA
CASSLDIGPGYTF
TGTGCCAGCAGTCTGGACATCGGCCCCGGCTACACCTTC
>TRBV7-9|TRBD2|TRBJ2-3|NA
CASSFRGGSTDTQYF
TGTGCCAGCAGCTTCCGCGGGGGGAGTACAGATACGCAGTATTTT
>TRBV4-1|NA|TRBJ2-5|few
CASSQNSGGQETQYF
TGCGCCAGCAGCCAGAACAGTGGGGGCCAAGAGACCCAGTACTTC
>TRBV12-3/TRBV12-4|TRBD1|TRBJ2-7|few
CASSLRQGAGEQYF
TGTGCCAGCAGTTTACGACAGGGGGCCGGCGAGCAGTACTTC
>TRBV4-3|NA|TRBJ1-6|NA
CASSPMGEALVALHF
TGCGCCAGCAGCCCTATGGGAGAGGCACTAGTGGCCCTCCACTTT
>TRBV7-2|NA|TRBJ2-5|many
CASSASTFETQYF
TGTGCCAGCAGCGCATCAACTTTCGAGACCCAGTACTTC
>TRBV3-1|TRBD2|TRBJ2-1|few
CASSQRTSYNEQFF
TGTGCCAGCAGCCAAAGGACTAGCTACAATGAGCAGTTCTTC
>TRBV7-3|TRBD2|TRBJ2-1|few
CASSPSAAGGYNEQFF
TGTGCCAGCAGCCCGAGCGCAGCGGGGGGTTACAATGAGCAGTTCTTC
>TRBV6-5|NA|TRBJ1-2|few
CASSTTAYGYTF
TGTGCCAGCAGCACCACAGCTTATGGCTACACCTTC
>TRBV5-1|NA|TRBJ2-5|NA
CASSTGATTQETQYF
TGCGCCAGCAGTACGGGGGCGACCACTCAAGAGACCCAGTACTTC
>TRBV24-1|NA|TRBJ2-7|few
CATSDFDRTTEYEQYF
TGTGCCACCAGTGATTTCGACAGGACGACTGAGTACGAGCAGTACTTC
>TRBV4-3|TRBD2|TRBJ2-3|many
CASSPVSGTSGVRGTDTQYF
TGCGCCAGCAGCCCCGTTTCGGGAACTAGCGGGGTTAGGGGCACAGATACGCAGTATTTT